The entry below gives a single T cell receptor (beta chain) sequence along with its context. There is no known antigen for this receptor. No much larger clonotype is one base removed from it; base qualities were not supplied. The germline V gene (reference sequence) specifies MNHNY as CDR1 and SVGAGI as CDR2. The CDR3 sequence holds 13 residues, the cysteine and phenylalanine included. Of all the DNA, just the CDR3 is kept, 39 bases in frame from base 1. The V end loses 5 bases and the J end loses 5 bases, and a stretch of 12 bases separates them. This record comes from a study of shared clonotypes between healthy human individuals (dated by TCRdb to the early 2020s). The study in broad terms: Two women and a few men aged 18 to 49 years were included in the cohort. Leukapheresis yielded between about 0.94 and 8.9 billion PBMCs per donor. Libraries were prepared and TCR repertoires were sequenced by different laboratories using diverse techniques, in order to increase sequencing depth and limit assay-specific biases. To estimate repertoire size and how much clonotypes are shared between individuals, the study performed deep sequencing of blood TCR repertoires from about 5 healthy adults. Per donor, three plates each were used for CD4 naive and CD4 memory, two for CD8 naive, and one for CD8 memory.

TCR CDR3 regions were amplified from genomic DNA by multiplex PCR using the deep immunoSEQ assay. Extracted genomic DNA from each cell subset was spread evenly across all wells of several immunoSEQ 96-well plates, with each plate serving as a replicate. For sorted subsets, each replicate PCR was loaded with 200 ng genomic DNA, equivalent to 30,000 or so T cell genomes. Purified libraries were measured with a Qubit 3.0 fluorometer, size-checked on a Bioanalyzer 2100, and measured again with the KAPA Library Quantification kit. Each immunoSEQ 96-well plate was sequenced on its own single-read 150-cycle Illumina NextSeq 550 flow cell. On the authors' methods: Because the immunoSEQ output held only junctional sequences and lacked quality scores, the filtering could not match the filtering applied to full-length reads. Sequences were annotated with PyIR, a Python wrapper for IgBLAST v1.9, and V/J genes and CDR3 were assigned using IMGT germline references. Reads with weak V/J assignments (E-value above 1e-6), missing CDR3, stop codons, out-of-frame junctions, or ambiguous translated residues were removed. V3J clonotypes were defined by identical inferred V gene, J gene, and CDR3 amino acid sequence. Percentage overlap between repertoires was computed as shared unique clonotypes divided by the size of the smaller repertoire. Repertoire richness was assessed with RTK rarefaction, the Chao1 estimator, and Recon v2.1 estimates of unobserved clonotypes. Generation probabilities for all TCRbeta clonotypes obtained by the gDNA method from a handful of donors were computed using OLGA. The clones in this table, taken by TCRdb from immuneACCESS, are in-frame only. Not every clone is retained; where verified, under half of the shortfall comes from an unresolved V gene, and the cause of the rest is unknown. The V and J calls and clone size come from that table; D and trimming were worked out from the DNA. The sample contains under 550,000 clones, almost 97% of them found a single time. In total, the top ten clones hold roughly 0.06% of the sample.

General conclusions and limits of the study: Pairwise subsampling led to the expectation that sequencing depth would affect the degree of clonotype sharing among donors. Naive subsets generally had larger estimated clonotype richness than memory subsets. Only blood was sampled, and tissue TCR repertoires likely differ from those in blood. Incomplete sequencing was indicated by rarefaction of sorted-subset datasets, despite the large sequencing depth. About 5% of naive CD4, roughly 3.6% of naive CD8, 2.3% of memory CD4, and 0.35% to 0.5% of memory CD8 clonotypes were shared across a handful of donors. Clonotypes shared by all four sorted-subset donors showed higher generation probabilities than non-shared clonotypes. Because the study included a small number of donors, the genetic and exposure-history diversity represented was limited.

The donors were healthy, HIV-negative adults with no recently reported acute infections or vaccinations. Every donor was a Caucasian adult residing in Nashville, Tennessee, USA. Magnetic negative selection was used to enrich CD4+ T cells, after which naive cells were positively selected on CD45RA and the negative fraction became the memory subset. Blood was obtained by leukapheresis, after which PBMCs were separated by Ficoll-Histopaque density gradient centrifugation and cryopreserved in liquid nitrogen vapor phase. Analytical flow cytometry was used to check the purity and quantity of each magnetically sorted T cell population. Genomic DNA was isolated from every sorted fraction and measured by UV absorbance on a Nanodrop 2000c.

The sequenced sample was naive CD4+ T cells sorted from blood. The cell subset or site label, read with the paper, signifies: CD45RA+ positively selected. The rearrangement combines TRBV6-6 with TRBJ1-1, with TRBD1 tentatively as D gene (6 bases match). The TCR originated in a woman in her twenties or thirties in good health. The CDR3 region has the sequence CASSPKGGTEAFF. Read as DNA, the sequence is TGTGCCAGCAGTCCGAAGGGGGGGACTGAAGCTTTCTTT.